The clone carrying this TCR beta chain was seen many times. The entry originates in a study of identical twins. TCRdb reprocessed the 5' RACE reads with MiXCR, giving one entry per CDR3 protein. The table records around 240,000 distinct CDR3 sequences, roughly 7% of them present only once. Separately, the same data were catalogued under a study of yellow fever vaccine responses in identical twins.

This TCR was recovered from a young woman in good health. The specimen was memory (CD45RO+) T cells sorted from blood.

The CDR3 DNA is TGTGCCAGCAGCCAAGTCAGGGGAGAGACCCAGTACTTC. Its protein product is CASSQVRGETQYF. J is TRBJ2-5 and V is TRBV14, with a tentative D call TRBD1 (6 bases). V gave up 1 base and J gave up 4 bases, with 7 bases separating them. Germline V gives CDR1 SGHDN, CDR2 FVKESK. CDR3 size: 13 residues.